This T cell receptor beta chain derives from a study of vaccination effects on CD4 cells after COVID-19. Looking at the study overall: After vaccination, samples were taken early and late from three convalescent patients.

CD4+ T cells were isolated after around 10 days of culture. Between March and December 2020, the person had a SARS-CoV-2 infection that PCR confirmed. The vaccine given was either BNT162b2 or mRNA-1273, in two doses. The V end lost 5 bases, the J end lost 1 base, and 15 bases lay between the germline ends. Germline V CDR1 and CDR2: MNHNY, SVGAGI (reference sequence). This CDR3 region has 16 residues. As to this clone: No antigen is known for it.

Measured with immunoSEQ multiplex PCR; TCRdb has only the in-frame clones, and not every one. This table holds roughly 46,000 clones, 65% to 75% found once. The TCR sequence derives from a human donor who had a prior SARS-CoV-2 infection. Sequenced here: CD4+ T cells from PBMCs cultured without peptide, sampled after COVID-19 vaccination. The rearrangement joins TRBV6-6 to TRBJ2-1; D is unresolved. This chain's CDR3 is CASSIRTANSYNEQFF. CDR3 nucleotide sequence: TGTGCCAGCAGTATCCGGACGGCCAATTCCTACAATGAGCAGTTCTTC.